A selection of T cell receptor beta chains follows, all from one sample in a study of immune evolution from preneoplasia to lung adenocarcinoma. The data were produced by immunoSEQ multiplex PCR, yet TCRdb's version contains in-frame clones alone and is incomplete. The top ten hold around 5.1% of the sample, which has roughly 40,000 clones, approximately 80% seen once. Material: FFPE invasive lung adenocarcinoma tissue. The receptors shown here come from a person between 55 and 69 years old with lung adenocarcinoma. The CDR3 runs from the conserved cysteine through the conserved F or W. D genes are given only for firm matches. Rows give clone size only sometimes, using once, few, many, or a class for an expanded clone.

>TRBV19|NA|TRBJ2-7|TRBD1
CASSSSGTGGYEQYF
TGTGCCAGTAGTTCATCCGGGACAGGGGGCTACGAGCAGTACTTC
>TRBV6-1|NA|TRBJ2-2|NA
CASETRFTGELFF
TGTGCCAGCGAGACACGCTTCACCGGGGAGCTGTTTTTT
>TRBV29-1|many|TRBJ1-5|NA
CSVAPRGEGQPQHF
TGCAGCGTTGCGCCTCGTGGCGAGGGGCAGCCCCAGCATTTT
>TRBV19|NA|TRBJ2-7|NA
CASSISRDSYEQYF
TGTGCCAGTAGTATATCCAGGGATTCCTACGAGCAGTACTTC
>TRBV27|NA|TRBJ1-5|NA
CASSSTRTGKIYQPQHF
TGTGCCAGCAGTTCAACACGGACCGGAAAGATTTATCAGCCCCAGCATTTT
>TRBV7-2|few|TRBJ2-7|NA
CASSLVPAYEQYF
TGTGCCAGCAGCTTAGTCCCCGCCTACGAGCAGTACTTC
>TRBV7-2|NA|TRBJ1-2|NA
CASSLGTGIDYGYTF
TGTGCCAGCAGCTTAGGTACAGGGATAGACTATGGCTACACCTTC
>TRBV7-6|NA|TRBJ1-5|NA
CASSLAVNQPQHF
TGTGCCAGCAGCTTAGCAGTCAATCAGCCCCAGCATTTT
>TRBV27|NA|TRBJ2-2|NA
CASRPEQGNTGELFF
TGTGCCAGCAGGCCTGAACAGGGGAACACCGGGGAGCTGTTTTTT
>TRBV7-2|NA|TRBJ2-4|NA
CASSFGGAKNIQYF
TGTGCCAGCAGCTTCGGAGGGGCCAAAAACATTCAGTACTTC
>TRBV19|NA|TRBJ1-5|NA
CASSIDRFGQPQHF
TGTGCCAGTAGTATAGACAGGTTTGGTCAGCCCCAGCATTTT
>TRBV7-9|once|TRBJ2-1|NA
CASSSTPGSYNEQFF
TGTGCCAGCAGCTCCACCCCTGGGTCCTACAATGAGCAGTTCTTC
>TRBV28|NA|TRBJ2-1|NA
CASSLGGGSGRPYNEQFF
TGTGCCAGCAGTTTAGGAGGTGGGTCGGGGAGGCCCTACAATGAGCAGTTCTTC
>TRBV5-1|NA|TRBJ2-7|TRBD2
CASSPSPLARTGGSYEQYF
TGCGCCAGCAGCCCGAGTCCCCTAGCTCGAACGGGAGGGTCCTACGAGCAGTACTTC